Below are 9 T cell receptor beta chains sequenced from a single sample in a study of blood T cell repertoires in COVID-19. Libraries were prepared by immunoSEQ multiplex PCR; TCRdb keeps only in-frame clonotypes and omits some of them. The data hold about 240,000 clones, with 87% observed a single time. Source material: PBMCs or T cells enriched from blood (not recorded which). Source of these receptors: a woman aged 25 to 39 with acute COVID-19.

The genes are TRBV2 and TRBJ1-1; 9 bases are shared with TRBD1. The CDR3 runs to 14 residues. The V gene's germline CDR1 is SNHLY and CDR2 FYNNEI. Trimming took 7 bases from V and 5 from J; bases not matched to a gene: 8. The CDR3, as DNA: TGTGCCAGCAATATGGACAGGGGAGAGACTGAAGCTTTCTTT. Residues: CASNMDRGETEAFF.

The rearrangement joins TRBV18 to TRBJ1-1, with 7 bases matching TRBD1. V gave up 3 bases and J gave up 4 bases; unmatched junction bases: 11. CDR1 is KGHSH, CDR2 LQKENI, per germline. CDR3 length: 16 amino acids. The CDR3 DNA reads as TGTGCCAGCTCACCGCTGGAGGGGGCGCGTACCACTGAAGCTTTCTTT. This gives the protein CASSPLEGARTTEAFF.

The CDR3 DNA reads as TGTGCCAGCAGAATAGCTGGTTCACCCCTCCACTTT. The encoded protein is CASRIAGSPLHF. The V gene is TRBV7-9, the J gene TRBJ1-6; D is ambiguous. The CDR3 is 12 amino acids. The V gene lost 6 bases and the J gene lost 9 bases, with 9 bases spanning the gap. The germline V gene has CDR1 SEHNR and CDR2 FQNEAQ (reference sequence).

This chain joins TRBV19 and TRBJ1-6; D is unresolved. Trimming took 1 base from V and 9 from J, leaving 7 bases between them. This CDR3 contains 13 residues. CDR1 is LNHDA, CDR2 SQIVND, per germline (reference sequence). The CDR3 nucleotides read TGTGCCAGTAGTATAGCTCTACGTTCACCCCTCCACTTT. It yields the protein CASSIALRSPLHF. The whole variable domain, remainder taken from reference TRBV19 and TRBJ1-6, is DGGITQSPKYLFRKEGQNVTLSCEQNLNHDAMYWYRQDPGQGLRLIYYSQIVNDFQKGDIAEGYSVSREKKESFPLTVTSAQKNPTAFYLCASSIALRSPLHFGNGTRLTVT.

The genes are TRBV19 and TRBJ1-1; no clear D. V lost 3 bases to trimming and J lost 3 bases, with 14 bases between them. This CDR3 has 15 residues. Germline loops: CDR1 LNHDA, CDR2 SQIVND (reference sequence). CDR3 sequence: CASSIVVGEDTEAFF. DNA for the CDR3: TGTGCCAGTAGTATCGTTGTAGGAGAGGACACTGAAGCTTTCTTT.

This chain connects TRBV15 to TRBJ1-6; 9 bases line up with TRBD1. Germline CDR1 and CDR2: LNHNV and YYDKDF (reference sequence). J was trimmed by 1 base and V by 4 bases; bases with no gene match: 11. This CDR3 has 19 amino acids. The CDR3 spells CATSTRTGAGGSYNSPLHF. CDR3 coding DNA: TGTGCCACCAGCACCCGGACAGGGGCAGGAGGGTCCTATAATTCACCCCTCCACTTT.

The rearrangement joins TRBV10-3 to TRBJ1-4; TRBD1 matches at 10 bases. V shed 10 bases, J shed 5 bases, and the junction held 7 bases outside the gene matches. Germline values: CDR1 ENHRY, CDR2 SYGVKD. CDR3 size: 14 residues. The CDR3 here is CATTPGQGNEKLFF. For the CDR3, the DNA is TGTGCCACGACTCCGGGACAGGGGAATGAAAAACTGTTTTTT.

The CDR3: CASSLTTGEAFF. CDR3 DNA sequence: TGCGCCAGCAGCCTGACTACCGGGGAAGCTTTCTTT. The chain uses TRBV5-1 and TRBJ1-1; no definite D call. The ends were cut back, 4 bases at V and 8 bases at J, with 12 bases in the middle. The CDR3 sequence is 12 residues long. Germline V gene lookup returns CDR1 SGHRS and CDR2 YFSETQ.

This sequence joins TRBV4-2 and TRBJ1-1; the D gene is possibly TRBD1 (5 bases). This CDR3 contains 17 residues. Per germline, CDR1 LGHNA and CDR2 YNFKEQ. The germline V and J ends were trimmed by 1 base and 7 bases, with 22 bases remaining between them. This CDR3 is CASSQVGSGLGGVEAFF. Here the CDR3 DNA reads TGTGCCAGCAGCCAAGTCGGGTCTGGGCTTGGGGGGGTTGAAGCTTTCTTT.